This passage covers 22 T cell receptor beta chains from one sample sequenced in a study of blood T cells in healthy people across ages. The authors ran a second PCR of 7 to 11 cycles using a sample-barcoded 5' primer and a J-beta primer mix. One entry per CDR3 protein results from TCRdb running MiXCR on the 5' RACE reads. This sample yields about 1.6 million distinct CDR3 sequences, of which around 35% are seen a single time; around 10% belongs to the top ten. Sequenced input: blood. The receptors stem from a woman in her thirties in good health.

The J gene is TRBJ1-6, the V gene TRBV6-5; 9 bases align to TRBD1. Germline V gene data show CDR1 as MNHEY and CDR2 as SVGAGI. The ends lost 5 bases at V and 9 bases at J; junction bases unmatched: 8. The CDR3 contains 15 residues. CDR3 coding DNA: TGTGCCAGCAGTCCTGGACAGGGGTACAGTTCACCCCTCCACTTT. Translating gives CASSPGQGYSSPLHF.

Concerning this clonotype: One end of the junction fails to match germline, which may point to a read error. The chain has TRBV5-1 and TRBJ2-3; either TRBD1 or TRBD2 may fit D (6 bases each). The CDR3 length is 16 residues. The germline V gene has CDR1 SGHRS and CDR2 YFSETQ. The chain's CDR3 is CASNPSGEERTDAQYF. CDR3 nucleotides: TGCGCCAGCAACCCATCGGGGGAGGAGAGGACAGATGCGCAGTATTTT.

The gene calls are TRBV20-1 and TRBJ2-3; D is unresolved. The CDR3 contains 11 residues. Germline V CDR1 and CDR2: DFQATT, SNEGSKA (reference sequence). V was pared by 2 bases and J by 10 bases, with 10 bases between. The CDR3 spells CSARIEEPQYF. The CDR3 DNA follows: TGCAGTGCTAGAATCGAAGAGCCGCAGTATTTT.

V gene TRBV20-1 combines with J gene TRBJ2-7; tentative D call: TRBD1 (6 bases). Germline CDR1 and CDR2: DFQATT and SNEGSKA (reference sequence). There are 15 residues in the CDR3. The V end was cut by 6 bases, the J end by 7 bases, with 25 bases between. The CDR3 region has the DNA TGCAGTGCGGAAGGTTTCCGGGACACAATTTTGGAGCAGTACTTC. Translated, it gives CSAEGFRDTILEQYF.

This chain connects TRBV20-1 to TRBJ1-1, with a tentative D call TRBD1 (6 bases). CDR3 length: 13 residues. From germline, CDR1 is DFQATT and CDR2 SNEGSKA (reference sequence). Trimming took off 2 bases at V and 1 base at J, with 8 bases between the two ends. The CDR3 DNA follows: TGCAGTGCTAGATCGACAGGGAACACTGAAGCTTTCTTT. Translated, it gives CSARSTGNTEAFF.

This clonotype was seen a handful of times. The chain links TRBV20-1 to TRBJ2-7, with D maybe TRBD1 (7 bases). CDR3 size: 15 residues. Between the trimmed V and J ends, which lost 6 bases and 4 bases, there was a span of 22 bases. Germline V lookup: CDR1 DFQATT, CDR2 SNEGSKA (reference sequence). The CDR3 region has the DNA TGCAGTGCGCCAGGGGGAGGCGGACATTTTTACGAGCAGTACTTC. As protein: CSAPGGGGHFYEQYF.

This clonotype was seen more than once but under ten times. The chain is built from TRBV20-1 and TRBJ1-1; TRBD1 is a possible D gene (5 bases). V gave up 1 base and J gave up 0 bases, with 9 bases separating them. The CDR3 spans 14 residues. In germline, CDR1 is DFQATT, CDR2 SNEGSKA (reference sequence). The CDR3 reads CSARGAGMNTEAFF. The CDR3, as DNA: TGCAGTGCTAGAGGGGCAGGGATGAACACTGAAGCTTTCTTT.

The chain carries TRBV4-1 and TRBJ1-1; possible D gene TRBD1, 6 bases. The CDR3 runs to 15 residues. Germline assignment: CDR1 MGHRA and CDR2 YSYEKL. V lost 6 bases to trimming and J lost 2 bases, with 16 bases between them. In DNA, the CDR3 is TGCGCCAGCAGAGACCAGACCAGGGGAAACACTGAAGCTTTCTTT. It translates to CASRDQTRGNTEAFF.

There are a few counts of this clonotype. CDR3 nucleotides: TGTGCCACCCGCCTTGAAGCTGGGGCCGAGACCCAGTACTTC. Its protein is CATRLEAGAETQYF. This chain connects TRBV10-3 to TRBJ2-5; TRBD1 is a possible D gene (5 bases). The CDR3 has 14 residues. Looked up from germline, CDR1 is ENHRY and CDR2 is SYGVKD. Between the trimmed V and J ends, which lost 10 bases and 5 bases, there was a span of 20 bases.

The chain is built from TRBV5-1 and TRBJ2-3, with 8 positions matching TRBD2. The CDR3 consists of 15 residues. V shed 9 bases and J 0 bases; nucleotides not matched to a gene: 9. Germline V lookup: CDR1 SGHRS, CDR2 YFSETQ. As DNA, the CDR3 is TGCGCCACCGCACTTCGGGGGGGGAGCACAGATACGCAGTATTTT. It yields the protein CATALRGGSTDTQYF.

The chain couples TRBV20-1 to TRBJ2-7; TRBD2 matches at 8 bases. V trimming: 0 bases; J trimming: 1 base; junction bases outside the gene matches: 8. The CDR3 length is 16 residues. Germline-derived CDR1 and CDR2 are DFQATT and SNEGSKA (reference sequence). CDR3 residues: CSARDFSGTLSYEQYF. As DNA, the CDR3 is TGCAGTGCTAGAGATTTTAGCGGGACGCTATCCTACGAGCAGTACTTC.

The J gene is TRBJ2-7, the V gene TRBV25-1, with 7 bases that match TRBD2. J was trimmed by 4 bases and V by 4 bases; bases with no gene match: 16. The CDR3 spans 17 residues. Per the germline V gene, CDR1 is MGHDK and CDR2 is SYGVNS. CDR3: CASSGRLGRAGTYEQYF. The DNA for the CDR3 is TGTGCCAGCAGTGGGAGATTAGGGAGGGCTGGGACTTACGAGCAGTACTTC.

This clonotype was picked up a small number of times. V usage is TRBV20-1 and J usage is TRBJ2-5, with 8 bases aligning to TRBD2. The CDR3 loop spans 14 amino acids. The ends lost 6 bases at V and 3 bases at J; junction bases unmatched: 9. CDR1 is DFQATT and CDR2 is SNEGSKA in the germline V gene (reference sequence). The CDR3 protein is CSASKAGAKETQYF. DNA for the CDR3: TGCAGTGCCTCTAAAGCGGGGGCCAAAGAGACCCAGTACTTC.

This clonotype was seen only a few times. CDR3: CASGSGTDNTEAFF. Here the CDR3 DNA reads TGCGCCAGCGGTTCTGGGACGGATAACACTGAAGCTTTCTTT. The chain employs TRBV5-1 and TRBJ1-1, with a possible D match to TRBD1 (5 bases). Germline CDR1 reads SGHRS; CDR2 reads YFSETQ. V dropped 7 bases and J dropped 2 bases, with 15 bases sitting between them. This CDR3 spans 14 amino acids.

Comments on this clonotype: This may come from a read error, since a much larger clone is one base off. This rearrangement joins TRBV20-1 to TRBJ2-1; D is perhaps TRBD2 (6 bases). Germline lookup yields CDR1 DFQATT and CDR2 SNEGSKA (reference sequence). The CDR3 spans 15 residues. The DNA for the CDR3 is TGCGGTGCTAGTTTGGCGGGGTGGGTCTACAATGAGCAGTTCTTC. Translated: CGASLAGWVYNEQFF.

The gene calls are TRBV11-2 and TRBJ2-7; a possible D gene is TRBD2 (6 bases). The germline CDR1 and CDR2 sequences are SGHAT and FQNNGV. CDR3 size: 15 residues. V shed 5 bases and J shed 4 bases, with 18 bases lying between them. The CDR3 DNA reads TGTGCCAGCAGCCTGGGCGGGACGGCCGGTTACGAGCAGTACTTC. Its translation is CASSLGGTAGYEQYF.

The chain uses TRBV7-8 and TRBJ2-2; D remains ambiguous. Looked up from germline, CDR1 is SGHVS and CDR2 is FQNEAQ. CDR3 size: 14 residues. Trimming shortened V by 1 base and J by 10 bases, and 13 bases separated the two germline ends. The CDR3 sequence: CASSLDRSRPELFF. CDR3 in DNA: TGTGCCAGCAGCTTAGATCGGAGCCGACCGGAGCTGTTTTTT.

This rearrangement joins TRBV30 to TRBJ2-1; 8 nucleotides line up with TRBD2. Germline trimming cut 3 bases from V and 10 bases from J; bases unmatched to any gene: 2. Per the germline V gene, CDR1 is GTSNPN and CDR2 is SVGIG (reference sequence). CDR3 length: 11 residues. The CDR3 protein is CAWRQREEQFF. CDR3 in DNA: TGTGCCTGGAGACAGCGGGAGGAGCAGTTCTTC. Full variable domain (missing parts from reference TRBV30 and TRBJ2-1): SQTIHQWPATLVQPVGSPLSLECTVEGTSNPNLYWYRQAAGRGLQLLFYSVGIGQISSEVPQNLSASRPQDRQFILSSKKLLLSDSGFYLCAWRQREEQFFGPGTRLTVL.

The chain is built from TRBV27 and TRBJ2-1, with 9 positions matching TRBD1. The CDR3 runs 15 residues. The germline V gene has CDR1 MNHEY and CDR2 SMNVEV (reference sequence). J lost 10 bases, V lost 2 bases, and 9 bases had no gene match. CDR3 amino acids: CASSLSGTGYWEQFF. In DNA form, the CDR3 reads TGTGCCAGCAGTTTAAGCGGGACAGGGTATTGGGAGCAGTTCTTC.

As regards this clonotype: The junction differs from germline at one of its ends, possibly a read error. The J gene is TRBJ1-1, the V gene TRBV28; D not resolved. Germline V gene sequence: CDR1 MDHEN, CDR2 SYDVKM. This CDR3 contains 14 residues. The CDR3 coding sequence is TGTGCCAGCAGTATATCGACGAGGAACGCTGAAGCTTTCTTT. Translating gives CASSISTRNAEAFF. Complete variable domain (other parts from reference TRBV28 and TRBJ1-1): DVKVTQSSRYLVKRTGEKVFLECVQDMDHENMFWYRQDPGLGLRLIYFSYDVKMKEKGDIPEGYSVSREKKERFSLILESASTNQTSMYLCASSISTRNAEAFFGQGTRLTVV.

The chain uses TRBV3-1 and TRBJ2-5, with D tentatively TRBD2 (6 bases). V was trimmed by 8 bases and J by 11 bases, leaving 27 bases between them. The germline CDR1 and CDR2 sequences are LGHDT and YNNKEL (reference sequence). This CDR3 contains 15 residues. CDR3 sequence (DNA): TGTGCCAGCCGACAAGGGACTGCCCTCGGTCGGGAGCAGTACTTC. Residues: CASRQGTALGREQYF.

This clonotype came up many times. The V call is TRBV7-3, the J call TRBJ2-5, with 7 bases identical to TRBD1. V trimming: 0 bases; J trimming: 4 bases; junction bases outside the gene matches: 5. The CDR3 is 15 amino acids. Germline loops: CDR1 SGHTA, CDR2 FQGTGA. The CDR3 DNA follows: TGTGCCAGCAGCTTAACGAACACAGGGGCAGAGACCCAGTACTTC. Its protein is CASSLTNTGAETQYF.